This entry lists 18 T cell receptor beta chains sequenced from one sample in a study of cytomegalovirus exposure and HLA in healthy donors. PCR primers comprised 60 Vbeta and 13 Jbeta primers. Repertoires were generated with immunoSEQ multiplex PCR, while TCRdb's copy carries only in-frame clones and drops some. The listing contains tens of thousands of clones. The sample comprised PBMCs. The receptors stem from a man younger than 35 in good health and CMV-seropositive.

CDR3 sequence reads: CASTTGTGELFF. The CDR3 region has the DNA TGTGCCAGCACTACCGGCACCGGGGAGCTGTTTTTT. The J gene is TRBJ2-2, the V gene TRBV6-1; D not resolved. The germline V gene has CDR1 MNHNS and CDR2 SASEGT. The CDR3 has 12 amino acids. Trimming took off 7 bases at V and 4 bases at J, with 7 bases between the two ends.

CDR3 protein: CASSTQGWVHGYTF. CDR3 coding DNA: TGTGCCAGTAGTACCCAGGGATGGGTGCATGGCTACACCTTC. V is TRBV19 and J is TRBJ1-2, with D maybe TRBD1 (5 bases). Germline assignment: CDR1 LNHDA and CDR2 SQIVND (reference sequence). The CDR3 runs to 14 residues. V lost 4 bases to trimming and J lost 6 bases, with 15 bases between them. Drawing the rest from reference TRBV19 and TRBJ1-2, the complete variable domain is DGGITQSPKYLFRKEGQNVTLSCEQNLNHDAMYWYRQDPGQGLRLIYYSQIVNDFQKGDIAEGYSVSREKKESFPLTVTSAQKNPTAFYLCASSTQGWVHGYTFGSGTRLTVV.

The chain is built from TRBV29-1 and TRBJ2-3, with D possibly being TRBD1 (5 bases). V lost 4 bases and J lost 5, with 16 bases in between. This CDR3 comprises 14 residues. CDR1 SQVTM and CDR2 ANQGSEA come from the germline V gene. In nucleotides, the CDR3 is TGCAGCGTTGGGGGTCCGCCCAGGGAAGATACGCAGTATTTT. Protein sequence: CSVGGPPREDTQYF.

This chain links TRBV6-1 with TRBJ1-5, with 9 bases fitting TRBD1. CDR1 is MNHNS and CDR2 is SASEGT in the germline V gene. This CDR3 has 15 amino acids. V shed 2 bases, J shed 2 bases, and the junction held 1 base outside the gene matches. The CDR3 spells CASSERDRGNQPQHF. The CDR3 DNA sequence: TGTGCCAGCAGTGAACGGGACAGGGGCAATCAGCCCCAGCATTTT.

The V gene is TRBV15, the J gene TRBJ2-7, with D possibly being TRBD2 (5 bases). CDR3 length: 15 residues. V lost 2 bases and J 2 bases, leaving 13 bases between the germline ends. CDR1 is LNHNV, CDR2 YYDKDF, per germline (reference sequence). CDR3 DNA: TGTGCCACCAGCAGAAGAAGCGATAGCGCCTACGAGCAGTACTTC. Its translation is CATSRRSDSAYEQYF.

The J gene is TRBJ1-5, the V gene TRBV6-5; TRBD1 agrees at 9 bases. Germline-derived CDR1 and CDR2 are MNHEY and SVGAGI. The CDR3 is made up of 16 amino acids. Unmatched junction bases numbered 5, after V lost 4 bases and J lost 1 base. The CDR3 sequence: CASSSQGAGSNQPQHF. The CDR3 nucleotides are TGTGCCAGCAGTTCACAGGGGGCGGGGAGCAATCAGCCCCAGCATTTT.

J is TRBJ2-3 and V is TRBV5-1; no reliable D call. The germline V gene encodes CDR1 SGHRS and CDR2 YFSETQ. The CDR3 runs to 14 residues. Trimming cost V 1 base and J 6 bases, with 12 bases left between them. CDR3 loop: CASSLFGVSDTQYF. CDR3 nucleotides: TGCGCCAGCAGCTTGTTCGGTGTCTCTGATACGCAGTATTTT.

This chain uses TRBV7-6 with TRBJ1-5; 8 bases agree with TRBD1. This CDR3 has 16 residues. The V segment lost 3 bases and the J segment 6 bases; nucleotides outside the gene matches: 10. Germline V lookup: CDR1 SGHVS, CDR2 FNYEAQ. The CDR3: CASSFETGEGGQPQHF. DNA of the CDR3: TGTGCCAGCAGCTTCGAGACAGGGGAAGGGGGTCAGCCCCAGCATTTT.

The chain employs TRBV5-1 and TRBJ1-1; weak D call: TRBD1 (5 bases). Germline V gene lookup returns CDR1 SGHRS and CDR2 YFSETQ. The V and J ends lost 4 bases and 0 bases respectively, with 16 bases between them. The CDR3 covers 16 residues. CDR3 residues: CASSLTGGTMNTEAFF. CDR3 bases: TGCGCCAGCAGCCTCACCGGGGGGACGATGAACACTGAAGCTTTCTTT.

The chain carries TRBV19 and TRBJ1-2; TRBD1 is a possible D gene (6 bases). Germline V gives CDR1 LNHDA, CDR2 SQIVND (reference sequence). This CDR3 has 12 amino acids. V lost 8 bases and J 8 bases, leaving 15 bases between the germline ends. As DNA, the CDR3 is TGTGCCAGTGAGGGTCGGACAGACGGCTACACCTTC. Translating gives CASEGRTDGYTF.

CDR3 sequence: CASSFGGEKSTEAFF. CDR3 DNA sequence: TGTGCCAGCAGTTTTGGGGGGGAGAAGAGCACTGAAGCTTTCTTT. V gene TRBV28 combines with J gene TRBJ1-1; D perhaps matches TRBD1 (5 bases). The CDR3 is made up of 15 amino acids. The germline V gene encodes CDR1 MDHEN and CDR2 SYDVKM. V was cut by 3 bases and J by 4 bases, with 15 bases left in between. The full variable domain, in which reference TRBV28 and TRBJ1-1 provide the parts outside the CDR3, is DVKVTQSSRYLVKRTGEKVFLECVQDMDHENMFWYRQDPGLGLRLIYFSYDVKMKEKGDIPEGYSVSREKKERFSLILESASTNQTSMYLCASSFGGEKSTEAFFGQGTRLTVV.

V usage is TRBV7-2 and J usage is TRBJ2-7, with D possibly matching TRBD1 (5 bases). Between the trimmed V and J ends, which lost 6 bases and 1 base, there was a span of 16 bases. The CDR3 extends over 15 amino acids. CDR1 and CDR2 from the germline V gene are SGHTA and FQGNSA. For the CDR3, the DNA is TGTGCCAGCAGTCTGGTACAGACAGTATCCTACGAGCAGTACTTC. Encoded protein: CASSLVQTVSYEQYF.

The V and J genes are TRBV2 and TRBJ2-5; D is perhaps TRBD1 (8 bases). This CDR3 is built from 15 residues. Trimming took 2 bases from V and 7 from J, leaving 17 bases between them. The germline CDR1 and CDR2 sequences are SNHLY and FYNNEI. CDR3 DNA sequence: TGTGCCAGCAGTGAACGGGAGGTTGGGACAGGGACCCAGTACTTC. It codes for CASSEREVGTGTQYF.

The gene calls are TRBV19 and TRBJ1-5; TRBD1 matches at 7 bases. Trimming at V came to 4 bases and at J to 4 bases, leaving 1 base not matched to a gene. The CDR3 is made up of 13 amino acids. The germline V gene has CDR1 LNHDA and CDR2 SQIVND (reference sequence). Here the CDR3 DNA reads TGTGCCAGTAGTACGACAGGGAATCAGCCCCAGCATTTT. Amino acid sequence: CASSTTGNQPQHF.

The chain combines TRBV9 with TRBJ2-7; the match to TRBD1 covers 12 bases. Germline V lookup: CDR1 SGDLS, CDR2 YYNGEE. J was trimmed by 7 bases and V by 2 bases; bases with no gene match: 4. The CDR3 has 14 residues. CDR3: CASSVRDRGREQYF. CDR3 nucleotide sequence: TGTGCCAGCAGCGTGAGGGACAGGGGGCGGGAGCAGTACTTC.

V is TRBV9 and J is TRBJ1-2, with 8 bases fitting TRBD1. The V and J ends lost 4 bases and 7 bases, in that order; junction bases with no gene match: 6. Germline V lookup: CDR1 SGDLS, CDR2 YYNGEE. This CDR3 contains 13 residues. This CDR3 is CASSLQGEGGYTF. In nucleotides, the CDR3 is TGTGCCAGCAGCCTACAGGGGGAGGGTGGCTACACCTTC.

The rearrangement uses TRBV19 and TRBJ2-2, with 11 bases fitting TRBD2. This CDR3 region has 17 residues. V dropped 6 bases and J dropped 0; count of bases not matched to a gene: 6. Germline CDR1 is LNHDA and CDR2 is SQIVND (reference sequence). For the CDR3, the DNA is TGTGCCAGTAGGGTCCTAGCGGGGGGCCCGAACACCGGGGAGCTGTTTTTT. Amino acids: CASRVLAGGPNTGELFF.

This chain joins TRBV4-1 and TRBJ1-6; 7 positions agree with TRBD1. The CDR3 has 15 amino acids. Germline V lookup: CDR1 MGHRA, CDR2 YSYEKL. Losses at the gene ends were 1 base for V and 8 bases for J; bases not matched to a gene: 5. CDR3 region: CASSQGDREDSPLHF. The DNA for the CDR3 is TGCGCCAGCAGCCAAGGCGACAGGGAGGATTCACCCCTCCACTTT.